The clone carrying this T cell receptor (beta chain) has ten or more counts. These data come from a study of T cells in Graves' hyperthyroidism and ophthalmopathy. On the study more broadly: Staff took peripheral blood when the initial diagnosis was made, before any treatment began.

Researchers barred patients who had uncontrolled infection, other autoimmune disease, pregnancy or lactation. The blood sample dates from first hyperthyroidism diagnosis, preceding any ophthalmopathy symptoms. The source of the PBMCs was 9.5 to 10 ml of fresh peripheral blood. The CDR3 is 15 amino acids. Germline CDR1 is LGHDT and CDR2 is YNNKEL (reference sequence). Trimming at V came to 4 bases and at J to 8 bases, leaving 8 bases not matched to a gene. The source material, RNA transcripts, was used to amplify TCR beta CDR3 regions. First-round RT-PCR with HTBI primers amplified the TCR CDR3 region. TCRdb re-derived calls from the multiplex PCR reads in MiXCR, one entry per CDR3 protein. The data contain 550,000 to 850,000 distinct CDR3 sequences, approximately 18% of them singletons.

J is TRBJ1-2 and V is TRBV3-1; 12 bases match TRBD1. This sequence originates from a woman in her forties or fifties with Graves' hyperthyroidism that later progressed to Graves' ophthalmopathy. Sequencing was done on a sample of blood. CDR3 sequence reads: CASSPPGQGAGGYTF. The CDR3 bases are TGTGCCAGCAGCCCCCCGGGACAGGGGGCAGGAGGCTACACCTTC.